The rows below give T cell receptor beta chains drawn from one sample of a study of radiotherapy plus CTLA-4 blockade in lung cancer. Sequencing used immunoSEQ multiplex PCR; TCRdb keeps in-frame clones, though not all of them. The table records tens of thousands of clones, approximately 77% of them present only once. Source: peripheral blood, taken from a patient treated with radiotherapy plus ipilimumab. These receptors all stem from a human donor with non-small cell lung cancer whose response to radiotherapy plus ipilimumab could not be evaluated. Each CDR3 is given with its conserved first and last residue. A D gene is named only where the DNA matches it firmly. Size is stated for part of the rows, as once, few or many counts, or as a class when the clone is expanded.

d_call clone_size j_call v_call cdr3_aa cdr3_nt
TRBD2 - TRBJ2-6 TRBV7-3 CASSSRATSGRDSGANVLTF TGTGCCAGCAGCTCAAGGGCGACTAGCGGGAGGGACTCTGGGGCCAACGTCCTGACTTTC
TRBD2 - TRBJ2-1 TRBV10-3 CAISGLAGANEQFF TGTGCCATCAGTGGTCTAGCGGGGGCGAATGAGCAGTTCTTC
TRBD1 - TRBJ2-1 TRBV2 CASNRGTDYNEQFF TGTGCCAGCAATAGGGGGACAGACTACAATGAGCAGTTCTTC
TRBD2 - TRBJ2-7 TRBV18 CASSPSEGLVSEQYF TGTGCCAGCTCACCAAGTGAGGGACTAGTTTCCGAGCAGTACTTC
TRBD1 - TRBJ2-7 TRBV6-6 CASSYSRGQGGYEQYF TGTGCCAGCAGTTACTCGAGGGGACAGGGGGGCTACGAGCAGTACTTC
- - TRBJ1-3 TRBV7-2 CASSLAQGAGGNTIYF TGTGCCAGCAGCTTAGCGCAGGGAGCGGGTGGAAACACCATATATTTT
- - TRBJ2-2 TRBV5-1 CASSLQGTGELFF TGCGCCAGCAGCTTGCAGGGCACCGGGGAGCTGTTTTTT
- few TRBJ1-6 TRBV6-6 CASCPGGDPLHF TGTGCCAGCTGCCCCGGGGGAGACCCCCTCCACTTT
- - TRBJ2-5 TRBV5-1 CASSLGTQETQYF TGCGCCAGCAGCTTGGGGACACAAGAGACCCAGTACTTC
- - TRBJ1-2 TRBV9 CASTAGRPYGYTF TGTGCCAGCACCGCAGGTCGCCCCTATGGCTACACCTTC
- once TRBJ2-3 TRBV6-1 CASSEPDWGGPSATQYF TGTGCCAGCAGTGAACCGGATTGGGGGGGGCCATCGGCTACGCAGTATTTT
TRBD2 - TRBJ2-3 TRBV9 CASSVGQAGGTDTQYF TGTGCCAGCAGCGTAGGACAAGCGGGAGGCACAGATACGCAGTATTTT
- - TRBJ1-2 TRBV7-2 CASSLGQLYGYTF TGTGCCAGCAGCTTAGGACAGCTCTATGGCTACACCTTC
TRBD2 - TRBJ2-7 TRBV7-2 CASSPGLAGTYEQYF TGTGCCAGCAGCCCGGGACTAGCGGGGACCTACGAGCAGTACTTC
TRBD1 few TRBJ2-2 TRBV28 CASRTQGRTGELFF TGTGCCAGCAGGACACAGGGGCGGACAGGGGAGCTGTTTTTT
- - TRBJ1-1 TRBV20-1 CSARGGGEAFF TGCAGTGCCAGAGGTGGCGGTGAAGCTTTCTTT
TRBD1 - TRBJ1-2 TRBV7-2 CASSLEMGQGSSGYTF TGTGCCAGCAGCTTAGAAATGGGACAGGGCTCTTCTGGCTACACCTTC
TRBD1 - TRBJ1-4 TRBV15 CATSRTDRGADELFF TGTGCCACCAGCCGGACCGACAGGGGTGCAGACGAGCTGTTTTTT
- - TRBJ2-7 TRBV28 CASSLLVGRAYEQYF TGTGCCAGCAGCCTCTTAGTGGGGAGAGCCTACGAGCAGTACTTC
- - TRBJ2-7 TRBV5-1 CASSLGARRWDF TGCGCCAGCAGCTTGGGCGCCCGCAGGTGGGACTTC
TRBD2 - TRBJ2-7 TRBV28 CASSWFWVAGLAGRRPYEQYF TGTGCCAGCAGTTGGTTTTGGGTTGCGGGACTAGCGGGCCGAAGGCCTTACGAGCAGTACTTC
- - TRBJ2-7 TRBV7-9 CASGAFTYEQYF TGTGCCAGCGGGGCATTTACCTACGAGCAGTACTTC
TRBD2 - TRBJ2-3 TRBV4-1 CASSQWGLVVFTDTQYF TGCGCCAGCAGCCAATGGGGACTAGTCGTCTTCACAGATACGCAGTATTTT
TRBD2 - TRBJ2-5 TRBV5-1 CASSWGLAGGAETQYF TGCGCCAGCAGCTGGGGACTAGCGGGAGGCGCAGAGACCCAGTACTTC
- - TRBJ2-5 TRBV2 CASSTRGRARSETQYF TGTGCCAGCAGTACCCGAGGGCGGGCGAGGTCAGAGACCCAGTACTTC
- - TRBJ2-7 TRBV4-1 CASSQVPSRSGEQYF TGCGCCAGCAGCCAAGTTCCCAGTCGGTCGGGAGAGCAGTACTTC
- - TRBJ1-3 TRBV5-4 CASSWGLNSGNTIYF TGTGCCAGCAGCTGGGGACTGAACTCTGGAAACACCATATATTTT
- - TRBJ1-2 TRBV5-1 CASRIAGDYGYTF TGCGCCAGCAGAATAGCCGGGGACTATGGCTACACCTTC
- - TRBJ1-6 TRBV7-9 CASSFPSGYNSPLHF TGTGCCAGCAGCTTTCCGTCGGGATATAATTCACCCCTCCACTTT
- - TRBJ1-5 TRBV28 CASRTVTRGTGNQPQHF TGTGCCAGCAGAACCGTGACGCGGGGTACGGGCAATCAGCCCCAGCATTTT
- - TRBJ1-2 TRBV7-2 CASSFRQNSYGYTF TGTGCCAGCAGCTTTCGACAAAACTCCTATGGCTACACCTTC
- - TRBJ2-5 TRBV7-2 CASSFSGWETQYF TGTGCCAGCAGCTTCTCGGGGTGGGAGACCCAGTACTTC
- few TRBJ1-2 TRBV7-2 CASSLAHQGYYGYTF TGTGCCAGCAGCTTAGCCCACCAGGGTTACTATGGCTACACCTTC
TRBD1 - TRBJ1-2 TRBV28 CASSLRLGGDYGYTF TGTGCCAGCAGTTTAAGATTAGGGGGCGACTATGGCTACACCTTC
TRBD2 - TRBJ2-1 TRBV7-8 CASSLALAGGPRAFF TGTGCCAGCAGCTTAGCACTAGCGGGGGGGCCACGGGCGTTCTTC
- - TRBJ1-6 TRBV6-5 CASSQQRVFSSPLHF TGTGCCAGCAGCCAACAGCGGGTGTTCAGCTCACCCCTCCACTTT
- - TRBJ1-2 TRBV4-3 CASSQGLGVRGYTF TGCGCCAGCAGCCAAGGACTAGGGGTACGCGGCTACACCTTC
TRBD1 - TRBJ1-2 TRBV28 CASSGRDRWGYTF TGTGCCAGCAGTGGAAGGGACAGGTGGGGCTACACCTTC
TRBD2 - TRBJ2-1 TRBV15 CATSRGRSGTYNEQFF TGTGCCACCAGCAGAGGGCGGAGCGGGACCTACAATGAGCAGTTCTTC
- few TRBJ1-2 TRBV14 CASSQAGRKTYGYTF TGTGCCAGCAGCCAGGCGGGGCGAAAGACCTATGGCTACACCTTC
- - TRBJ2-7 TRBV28 CASSFMRGEQYF TGTGCCAGCAGTTTTATGCGAGGGGAGCAGTACTTC
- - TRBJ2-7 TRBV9 CASSVDSGSNYEHYF TGTGCCAGCAGCGTAGATTCCGGGTCCAACTACGAGCATTACTTC
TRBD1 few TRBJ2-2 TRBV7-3 CASSSPDRATGELFF TGTGCCAGCAGCTCCCCGGACAGGGCCACCGGGGAGCTGTTTTTT
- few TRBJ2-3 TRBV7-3 CASSLTGPAGDTQYF TGTGCCAGCAGCTTAACGGGCCCCGCGGGAGATACGCAGTATTTT
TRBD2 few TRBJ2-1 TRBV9 CASSPKPLAGGGSTNNEQFF TGTGCCAGCAGCCCCAAACCTCTAGCGGGAGGGGGGTCTACTAACAATGAGCAGTTCTTC
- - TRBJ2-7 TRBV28 CASSSWTASYEQYF TGTGCCAGCAGTTCCTGGACAGCCTCCTACGAGCAGTACTTC
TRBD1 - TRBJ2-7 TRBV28 CASSFRPGQGGHEQYF TGTGCCAGCAGTTTCCGTCCGGGACAGGGAGGGCACGAGCAGTACTTC
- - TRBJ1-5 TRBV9 CASSVGDNSNQPQHF TGTGCCAGCAGCGTAGGCGATAATAGCAATCAGCCCCAGCATTTT
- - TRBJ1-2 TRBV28 CVSSRAQGSRNYGYTF TGTGTCAGCAGTCGGGCGCAGGGGTCGAGGAACTATGGCTACACCTTC
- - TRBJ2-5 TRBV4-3 CASSQGRQETQYF TGCGCCAGCAGCCAGGGCCGTCAAGAGACCCAGTACTTC
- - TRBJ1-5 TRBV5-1 CASSLEPLTYLTQPQHF TGCGCCAGCAGCCTCGAGCCCTTAACTTACTTAACTCAGCCCCAGCATTTT
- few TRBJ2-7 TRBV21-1 CASSKFDSEVYEQYF TGTGCCAGCAGCAAATTCGACAGTGAAGTGTACGAGCAGTACTTC